One sample yielded the 14 T cell receptor beta chains listed below, sequenced in a study of T cells after yellow fever vaccination. MiXCR, run by TCRdb on the 5' RACE reads, gives a single entry per CDR3 protein. The sample has fewer than 350,000 distinct CDR3 sequences, around 4.4% seen once. This sample comprised PBMCs, obtained 15 days after the yellow fever booster vaccination. These receptors came from a young man who received the YFV17D yellow fever vaccine.

This clonotype has only a few counts. The gene calls are TRBV12-3 or TRBV12-4 and TRBJ2-1; 11 nucleotides align to TRBD2. V dropped 6 bases and J dropped 4; count of bases not matched to a gene: 5. CDR3 length equals 15 residues. CDR3 DNA sequence: TGTGCCAGCAGACGATGGACTAGCGGGTACAATGAGCAGTTCTTC. This gives the protein CASRRWTSGYNEQFF.

This clonotype was found many times. The CDR3 bases are TGTGCCAGCAGTTATCCTGACAGGCCAAACACTGAAGCTTTCTTT. The encoded protein is CASSYPDRPNTEAFF. The chain couples TRBV6-2 or TRBV6-3 to TRBJ1-1, with a tentative D call TRBD1 (6 bases). Trimming removed 3 bases at V and 2 bases at J, with 13 bases between. CDR1 is MNHEY and CDR2 is SVGEGT in the germline V gene. The CDR3 contains 15 residues.

The V call is TRBV4-3, the J call TRBJ2-5; tentatively, D is TRBD2 (5 bases). The CDR3 has 13 amino acids. V lost 6 bases to trimming and J lost 5 bases, with 13 bases between them. Looked up from germline, CDR1 is LGHNA and CDR2 is YSLEER. The CDR3 sequence is CASSTRFGETQYF. As DNA, the CDR3 is TGCGCCAGCAGTACTAGGTTCGGGGAGACCCAGTACTTC.

This clonotype has only a few counts. The chain recombines TRBV4-3 with TRBJ2-1; D uncertain. Germline values: CDR1 LGHNA, CDR2 YSLEER. The length of the CDR3 is 15 residues. Trimming pared 2 bases from V and 9 bases from J, leaving 17 bases between. This CDR3 is CASSQQPSRYGEQFF. DNA of the CDR3: TGCGCCAGCAGCCAACAACCCTCCAGATACGGTGAGCAGTTCTTC.

This clonotype was counted between two and nine times. V is TRBV7-9 and J is TRBJ1-1; TRBD1 aligns across 7 bases. V was pared by 5 bases and J by 0 bases, with 6 bases of the junction left unmatched. The CDR3 sequence is 15 residues long. Looked up from germline, CDR1 is SEHNR and CDR2 is FQNEAQ (reference sequence). CDR3 sequence: CASSTSDRVNTEAFF. The CDR3, as DNA: TGTGCCAGCAGCACCTCAGACAGGGTGAACACTGAAGCTTTCTTT.

Ten or more counts support this clonotype. J is TRBJ2-3 and V is TRBV7-2; 11 nucleotides line up with TRBD2. The V gene end was trimmed by 4 bases and the J gene end by 2 bases; junction bases not matched to a gene: 5. This CDR3 is built from 16 residues. Germline V gene lookup returns CDR1 SGHTA and CDR2 FQGNSA. The CDR3 protein is CASSYLAGGFTDTQYF. The CDR3, as DNA: TGTGCCAGCAGCTACCTAGCGGGGGGCTTCACAGATACGCAGTATTTT.

This clonotype was found a few times. This chain connects TRBV6-2 or TRBV6-3 to TRBJ2-5; D gene uncertain. Trimming took 5 bases from V and 4 from J, leaving 11 bases between them. The CDR3 length is 13 residues. Germline V lookup: CDR1 MNHEY, CDR2 SVGEGT. The CDR3 DNA follows: TGTGCCAGCAGTACCCAGGACCGAGAGACCCAGTACTTC. Translating it yields CASSTQDRETQYF.

This clonotype was found a few times. The V gene is TRBV7-6, the J gene TRBJ2-5; 7 bases are shared with TRBD1. This CDR3 has 14 residues. The V gene end was trimmed by 1 base and the J gene end by 5 bases; junction bases not matched to a gene: 4. The germline CDR1 and CDR2 sequences are SGHVS and FNYEAQ. Written as DNA, the CDR3 is TGTGCCAGCAGCTTAGAGGGGACAGCCGAGACCCAGTACTTC. Translation: CASSLEGTAETQYF.

This clonotype has at least ten counts. J is TRBJ2-2 and V is TRBV10-2; 8 bases match TRBD2. V was clipped by 0 bases and J by 4 bases; unmatched bases: 19. Germline CDR1 reads WSHSY; CDR2 reads SAAADI. The CDR3 totals 21 residues. The CDR3 DNA reads TGCGCCAGCAGTGAGTCGATAGTGTGGGGTAGCGGGGCTTCGAGCACCGGGGAGCTGTTTTTT. Translation gives CASSESIVWGSGASSTGELFF.

This clonotype was recorded many times. This chain connects TRBV5-1 to TRBJ2-2; no clear D. Germline V lookup: CDR1 SGHRS, CDR2 YFSETQ. The CDR3 has 15 residues. Trimming took 0 bases from V and 3 from J, leaving 9 bases between them. The CDR3 protein is CASSLAHRDTGELFF. The CDR3 DNA follows: TGCGCCAGCAGCTTGGCCCACAGAGACACCGGGGAGCTGTTTTTT.

Many counts were recorded for this clonotype. The rearrangement links TRBV20-1 to TRBJ2-7, with 8 bases matching TRBD1. J gave up 2 bases and V 7 bases, and 13 bases lay outside the gene matches. There are 15 residues in the CDR3. CDR1 and CDR2 (germline): DFQATT, SNEGSKA (reference sequence). The chain's CDR3 is CSDGPHRGLPYEQYV. The DNA for the CDR3 is TGCAGTGATGGACCACACAGGGGGTTACCCTACGAGCAGTACGTC.

This clonotype was seen at least ten times. The rearrangement uses TRBV2 and TRBJ2-7; TRBD2 matches at 7 bases. The germline V gene has CDR1 SNHLY and CDR2 FYNNEI. CDR3 length: 15 residues. V was pared by 5 bases and J by 8 bases, with 15 bases of the junction left unmatched. CDR3 sequence (DNA): TGTGCCAGCAGTCTACACACCCTAACTAGCGTACAGCAGTACGTC. Its translation is CASSLHTLTSVQQYV.

This clonotype was seen ten or more times. The V gene is TRBV7-9, the J gene TRBJ2-7, with D uncertain. The length of the CDR3 is 13 residues. CDR1 is SEHNR and CDR2 is FQNEAQ in the germline V gene (reference sequence). Between the trimmed V and J ends, which lost 5 bases and 3 bases, there was a span of 11 bases. The CDR3 loop reads CASSQDQDYEQYF. The CDR3 DNA follows: TGTGCCAGCAGCCAGGATCAGGACTACGAGCAGTACTTC. The variable domain in full, completed from reference TRBV7-9 and TRBJ2-7, reads DTGVSQNPRHKITKRGQNVTFRCDPISEHNRLYWYRQTLGQGPEFLTYFQNEAQLEKSRLLSDRFSAERPKGSFSTLEIQRTEQGDSAMYLCASSQDQDYEQYFGPGTRLTVT.

V gene TRBV7-9 combines with J gene TRBJ1-4; 7 bases fit TRBD1. From germline, CDR1 is SEHNR and CDR2 FQNEAQ (reference sequence). The CDR3 spans 14 residues. Unmatched junction bases numbered 8, after V lost 5 bases and J lost 8 bases. The CDR3 is CASSVQGLAEKLFF. In DNA form, the CDR3 reads TGTGCCAGCAGCGTACAGGGGTTAGCCGAAAAACTGTTTTTT.